Presented here are 27 T cell receptor beta chains from one specimen sequenced in a study of CD8 T cells in ankylosing spondylitis (dated by TCRdb to about 2017). The library was made by 5' RACE. TCRdb lists the instrument as Illumina HiSeq 2500. TCRdb's own reprocessing of the public reads used fastp at Q25 and MiXCR and kept productive beta chains. Duplicate CDR3 protein sequences are folded into a single record with the most common DNA and genes. This sample gives about 220,000 distinct CDR3 sequences in total; 7.3% of them show up just once. The top ten clones comprise 11% to 15% of the sample. The research as a whole found: A TCR beta motif of several highly homologous amino acid variants appeared characteristic of blood from ankylosing spondylitis patients.

The antigens of these receptors remain unknown. The specimen was blood, either unsorted or a sorted T cell fraction (not recorded which). These TCRs come from a male donor with ankylosing spondylitis.

This clonotype was observed at least ten times. This chain links TRBV4-3 with TRBJ1-2; D is unresolved. V was pared by 1 base and J by 4 bases, with 10 bases between. The CDR3 totals 14 residues. Germline V gene sequence: CDR1 LGHNA, CDR2 YSLEER. The CDR3 DNA is TGCGCCAGCAGCCAAGGAGTTTGGGGCTATGGCTACACCTTC. This encodes CASSQGVWGYGYTF.

This clonotype was detected ten times or more. V is TRBV7-9 and J is TRBJ2-1, with a tentative D call TRBD2 (6 bases). Trimming cost V 3 bases and J 6 bases, with 12 bases left between them. Germline V CDR1 and CDR2: SEHNR, FQNEAQ (reference sequence). The length of the CDR3 is 14 residues. The CDR3 is CASSFPTSPNEQFF. Written as DNA, the CDR3 is TGTGCCAGCAGCTTTCCGACTAGTCCCAATGAGCAGTTCTTC.

This clonotype appeared many times. V is TRBV27 and J is TRBJ1-6; 8 bases agree with TRBD1. V lost 3 bases, J lost 7 bases, and 11 bases stayed unmatched. This CDR3 has 17 amino acids. CDR1 is MNHEY and CDR2 is SMNVEV in the germline V gene (reference sequence). CDR3 DNA: TGTGCCAGCAGTTTCTTAACCGGGACAGGTCTAAATTCACCCCTCCACTTT. Its translation: CASSFLTGTGLNSPLHF.

This clonotype turned up a few times. J is TRBJ2-3 and V is TRBV2; 15 positions agree with TRBD2. The length of the CDR3 is 15 residues. Per germline, CDR1 SNHLY and CDR2 FYNNEI. V gave up 7 bases and J gave up 5 bases; unmatched junction bases: 4. This CDR3 is CASKGLAGGRDTQYF. In DNA, the CDR3 is TGTGCCAGCAAAGGACTAGCGGGAGGGCGAGATACGCAGTATTTT.

In this sample, this clonotype turned up a few times. V usage is TRBV13 and J usage is TRBJ2-7, with D unclear. Trimming left V 0 bases short and J 3 bases short, with 9 bases between. This CDR3 spans 14 amino acids. CDR1 and CDR2 (germline): PRHDT, FYEKMQ (reference sequence). The CDR3 DNA is TGTGCCAGCAGCTTAGGTTCCTGGGGCTACGAGCAGTACTTC. This encodes CASSLGSWGYEQYF.

This clonotype has ten or more counts. The chain combines TRBV4-1 with TRBJ2-2; 15 bases fit TRBD2. The V segment lost 0 bases and the J segment 6 bases; nucleotides outside the gene matches: 14. The CDR3 has 21 residues. CDR1 is MGHRA and CDR2 is YSYEKL in the germline V gene. CDR3 bases: TGCGCCAGCAGCCAAGACGGGACTAGCGGGGGGTATAAGCGGGATCCCGGGGAGCTGTTTTTT. It encodes CASSQDGTSGGYKRDPGELFF.

This clonotype was counted ten times or more. The genes are TRBV27 and TRBJ2-5; the D is unclear. CDR1 MNHEY and CDR2 SMNVEV come from the germline V gene (reference sequence). The CDR3 has 12 residues. Trimming took off 3 bases at V and 5 bases at J, with 7 bases between the two ends. CDR3 loop: CASSFNRETQYF. For the CDR3, the DNA is TGTGCCAGCAGTTTTAATAGGGAGACCCAGTACTTC.

There are many counts of this clonotype. For the CDR3, the DNA is TGCGCCAGCAGCCATCACGAAACAGCCGAAGCTTTCTTT. Translation gives CASSHHETAEAFF. This rearrangement joins TRBV4-3 to TRBJ1-1, with unresolved D. The V end was cut by 3 bases, the J end by 8 bases, with 13 bases between. CDR3 length: 13 amino acids. The germline gives CDR1 LGHNA, CDR2 YSLEER.

This clonotype was found many times. The chain combines TRBV24-1 with TRBJ2-7; either TRBD1 or TRBD2 may supply D (5 bases each). Germline CDR1 is KGHDR and CDR2 is SFDVKD. This CDR3 contains 16 residues. V was trimmed by 4 bases and J by 3 bases, leaving 18 bases between them. CDR3 in DNA: TGTGCCACCAGTGACTCCGGGACCGACCTTGGCTACGAGCAGTACTTC. Encoded protein: CATSDSGTDLGYEQYF.

This clonotype appeared many times. This chain uses TRBV4-3 with TRBJ2-1; D might be TRBD2 (6 bases). There are 14 residues in the CDR3. V lost 0 bases and J lost 6, with 9 bases in between. In germline, CDR1 is LGHNA, CDR2 YSLEER. CDR3 bases: TGCGCCAGCAGCCAAGACTCGGGAGTCAATGAGCAGTTCTTC. Translation gives CASSQDSGVNEQFF.

This clonotype appeared many times. The DNA for the CDR3 is TGTGCCAGCAGCGTTTTAGGACCCCAAGCCCCAGATACGCAGTATTTT. This translates into CASSVLGPQAPDTQYF. The genes are TRBV9 and TRBJ2-3; D unresolved. CDR3 size: 16 residues. Trimming left V 2 bases short and J 4 bases short, with 17 bases between. Germline-derived CDR1 and CDR2 are SGDLS and YYNGEE.

This clonotype occurred many times. This chain links TRBV20-1 with TRBJ2-7; D is undetermined. Germline V gene data show CDR1 as DFQATT and CDR2 as SNEGSKA (reference sequence). The CDR3 is made up of 13 amino acids. Between the trimmed V and J ends, which lost 0 bases and 7 bases, there was a span of 13 bases. CDR3 amino acids: CSARDTDIREQYF. The CDR3 coding sequence is TGCAGTGCTAGAGATACAGATATACGGGAGCAGTACTTC.

This clonotype was counted ten times or more. The V gene is TRBV12-3 or TRBV12-4, the J gene TRBJ2-1; a weak D match, TRBD1 (5 bases). The V and J ends lost 7 bases and 5 bases respectively, with 18 bases between them. The CDR3 is 15 amino acids. CDR3 DNA sequence: TGTGCCAGCATCATAGGGGATTCCACGAACAATGAGCAGTTCTTC. Its protein is CASIIGDSTNNEQFF.

In this sample, this clonotype turned up a few times. The chain has TRBV10-3 and TRBJ1-2; 10 nucleotides match TRBD1. This CDR3 spans 15 amino acids. V lost 4 bases and J lost 7; bases outside the gene matches: 9. Germline V lookup: CDR1 ENHRY, CDR2 SYGVKD. This CDR3 reads CAISAGTGVRSGYTF. As DNA, the CDR3 is TGTGCCATCAGTGCCGGGACAGGGGTTAGGAGTGGCTACACCTTC.

This clonotype has more than one count but fewer than ten. The chain uses TRBV28 and TRBJ1-5; 8 bases align to TRBD1. Germline V gene sequence: CDR1 MDHEN, CDR2 SYDVKM. The V and J ends lost 1 base and 4 bases, in that order; junction bases with no gene match: 9. CDR3 length: 17 amino acids. This CDR3 is CASSLSRTGWSNQPQHF. CDR3 nucleotides: TGTGCCAGCAGTTTATCCCGGACAGGGTGGTCAAATCAGCCCCAGCATTTT.

The chain links TRBV11-1 to TRBJ2-3; D possibly corresponds to TRBD1 (6 bases). Looked up from germline, CDR1 is SGHAT and CDR2 is FQDESV (reference sequence). Deletions cut 3 bases from V and 4 bases from J, with 23 bases between. The CDR3 contains 18 residues. This chain's CDR3 is CASSFPSGQGSSSDTQYF. In nucleotides, the CDR3 is TGTGCCAGCAGCTTCCCGTCGGGGCAGGGGTCATCCTCAGATACGCAGTATTTT.

Only a few counts were recorded for this clonotype. The chain uses TRBV30 and TRBJ1-1; D not resolved. Germline-derived CDR1 and CDR2 are GTSNPN and SVGIG (reference sequence). V gave up 3 bases and J gave up 8 bases, with 13 bases separating them. The CDR3 contains 12 residues. The CDR3 protein is CAWSDRESEAFF. DNA for the CDR3: TGTGCCTGGAGCGACCGTGAGAGCGAAGCTTTCTTT.

This clonotype was seen at least ten times. V gene TRBV14 combines with J gene TRBJ1-1; 9 nucleotides agree with TRBD1. V shed 3 bases and J 4 bases; nucleotides not matched to a gene: 6. The CDR3 consists of 15 residues. CDR1 SGHDN and CDR2 FVKESK come from the germline V gene. The DNA for the CDR3 is TGTGCCAGCAGCCAGCCCGGACAGGGGCTCACTGAAGCTTTCTTT. Amino acid sequence: CASSQPGQGLTEAFF.

The table lists this clonotype with many counts. The chain carries TRBV5-1 and TRBJ2-7; 10 nucleotides match TRBD1. CDR1 SGHRS and CDR2 YFSETQ come from the germline V gene. V was clipped by 3 bases and J by 2 bases; unmatched bases: 8. CDR3 size: 16 residues. This CDR3 reads CASSSFDRGQTYEQYF. The CDR3 nucleotides read TGCGCCAGCAGCTCGTTCGACAGGGGGCAGACCTACGAGCAGTACTTC.

This clonotype was observed many times. This chain joins TRBV5-1 and TRBJ2-7, with a weak D call TRBD1 (6 bases). V was shortened by 3 bases and J by 3 bases, with 19 bases between the two germline ends. Per germline, CDR1 SGHRS and CDR2 YFSETQ. This CDR3 region has 16 residues. CDR3 coding DNA: TGCGCCAGCAGCTCGGGATTCCGGGACACGGACTACGAGCAGTACTTC. Translation gives CASSSGFRDTDYEQYF.

CDR3 residues: CASSLIRTSGAYNEQFF. The CDR3 bases are TGTGCCAGCAGCCTTATAAGGACTAGCGGTGCCTACAATGAGCAGTTCTTC. The chain joins TRBV7-9 to TRBJ2-1; 10 nucleotides match TRBD2. The germline V gene has CDR1 SEHNR and CDR2 FQNEAQ (reference sequence). CDR3 length equals 17 residues. With 5 bases clipped from V and 2 bases from J, the junction kept 9 bases outside the gene matches.

This rearrangement joins TRBV28 to TRBJ2-1; 13 bases match TRBD2. The germline V gene encodes CDR1 MDHEN and CDR2 SYDVKM. Trimming removed 2 bases from V and 4 bases from J; junction bases left unmatched: 11. This CDR3 region has 19 residues. CDR3: CASSLPTHGTSGIYNEQFF. CDR3 coding DNA: TGTGCCAGCAGTTTACCAACCCATGGGACTAGCGGGATATACAATGAGCAGTTCTTC.

The chain has TRBV6-1 and TRBJ2-3; 8 nucleotides line up with TRBD2. The CDR3 sequence is 14 residues long. The germline gives CDR1 MNHNS, CDR2 SASEGT. Trimming at V came to 10 bases and at J to 4 bases, leaving 10 bases not matched to a gene. The CDR3 region is CATQSGSVADTQYF. DNA of the CDR3: TGTGCCACCCAGAGCGGGAGTGTAGCAGATACGCAGTATTTT.

This clonotype has a count of ten or more. The genes are TRBV4-1 and TRBJ2-7; D unclear. The germline CDR1 and CDR2 sequences are MGHRA and YSYEKL. CDR3 length equals 12 residues. Between the trimmed V and J ends, which lost 1 base and 4 bases, there was a span of 5 bases. The CDR3 DNA is TGCGCCAGCAGCCAAGTAGGATACGAGCAGTACTTC. Its translation is CASSQVGYEQYF.

At least ten counts were recorded for this clonotype. The chain joins TRBV7-9 to TRBJ2-1; D may be TRBD2 (5 bases). The CDR3 runs 16 residues. Trimming took 5 bases from V and 1 from J, leaving 15 bases between them. CDR1 and CDR2 from the germline V gene are SEHNR and FQNEAQ (reference sequence). The CDR3 DNA reads as TGTGCCAGCAGCCCCCCAGGCGGGTTGTCCTACAATGAGCAGTTCTTC. Protein: CASSPPGGLSYNEQFF.

This clonotype was seen ten or more times. The CDR3 loop is CSAGTELMNTEAFF. The CDR3 DNA reads as TGCAGCGCCGGGACAGAACTCATGAACACTGAAGCTTTCTTT. The chain uses TRBV29-1 and TRBJ1-1; TRBD1 aligns across 7 bases. CDR3 size: 14 residues. In germline, CDR1 is SQVTM, CDR2 ANQGSEA. V shed 7 bases and J 0 bases; nucleotides not matched to a gene: 8.

This clonotype appeared many times. J is TRBJ2-7 and V is TRBV28; 9 bases agree with TRBD1. The CDR3 spans 15 residues. J lost 5 bases, V lost 5 bases, and 10 bases had no gene match. The germline V gene has CDR1 MDHEN and CDR2 SYDVKM. CDR3: CASSPLQGAQNEQYF. The CDR3 region has the DNA TGTGCCAGCAGTCCTTTACAGGGGGCTCAAAACGAGCAGTACTTC.